This TCR beta chain is drawn from a study of T cell responses to AZD1222 COVID-19 vaccine. Method: immunoSEQ multiplex PCR; TCRdb's copy keeps in-frame clones and lacks some. The sample has approximately 150,000 clones; around nine tenths are singletons. Germline V gene lookup returns CDR1 SGHVS and CDR2 FQNEAQ. The V end lost 2 bases, the J end lost 4 bases, and 12 bases lay between the germline ends. This CDR3 contains 15 residues. Regarding the study as a whole: Recipients of two AZD1222 doses showed rising Spike-specific TCR breadth and depth.

This clone has a single count. The antigen is unknown. This chain connects TRBV7-8 to TRBJ2-1; weak D call: TRBD2 (6 bases). Sample: peripheral blood, taken on day 0 of AZD1222 vaccination. This clonotype was sampled from an adult in good health. CDR3 residues: CASSLSAGSYNEQFF. As DNA, the CDR3 is TGTGCCAGCAGCTTAAGCGCGGGATCTTACAATGAGCAGTTCTTC.